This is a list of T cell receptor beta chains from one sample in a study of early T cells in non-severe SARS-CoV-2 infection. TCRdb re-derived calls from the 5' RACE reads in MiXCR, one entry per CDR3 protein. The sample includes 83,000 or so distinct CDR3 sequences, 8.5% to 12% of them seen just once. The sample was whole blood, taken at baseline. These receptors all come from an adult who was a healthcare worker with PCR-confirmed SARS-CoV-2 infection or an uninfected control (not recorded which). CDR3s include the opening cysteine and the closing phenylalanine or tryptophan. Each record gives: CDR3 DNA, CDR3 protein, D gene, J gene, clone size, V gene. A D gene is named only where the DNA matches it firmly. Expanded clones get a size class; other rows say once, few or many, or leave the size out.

CDR3nt: TGTGCCAGCAGTTCCCCGGGACAGGGTGCCGATGAGCAGTTCTTC; CDR3aa: CASSSPGQGADEQFF; d_gene: TRBD1; j_gene: TRBJ2-1; abundance: many; v_gene: TRBV27
CDR3nt: TGTGCCAGCAGCCCCCCGGGCTATTCTACGCAGTATTTT; CDR3aa: CASSPPGYSTQYF; d_gene: NA; j_gene: TRBJ2-3; abundance: NA; v_gene: TRBV7-3
CDR3nt: TGTGCCAGCTCACCAGGGGCTGCGGGTACTGAAGCTTTCTTT; CDR3aa: CASSPGAAGTEAFF; d_gene: NA; j_gene: TRBJ1-1; abundance: few; v_gene: TRBV18
CDR3nt: TGTGCCAGCAGCTGGGGGGGTCAAGATACGCAGTATTTT; CDR3aa: CASSWGGQDTQYF; d_gene: TRBD2; j_gene: TRBJ2-3; abundance: NA; v_gene: TRBV7-9
CDR3nt: TGCGCCAGCAGCTTGTCCGGGAATGATGGCTACACCTTC; CDR3aa: CASSLSGNDGYTF; d_gene: NA; j_gene: TRBJ1-2; abundance: many; v_gene: TRBV5-1
CDR3nt: TGTGCCAGCCGCAGGGGGGGCCAGTTCGGCGGGGAGCTGTTTTTT; CDR3aa: CASRRGGQFGGELFF; d_gene: NA; j_gene: TRBJ2-2; abundance: many; v_gene: TRBV19
CDR3nt: TGCGCCAGCAGCTTGGTTCGACTCCCGGCCTACAATGAGCAGTTCTTC; CDR3aa: CASSLVRLPAYNEQFF; d_gene: NA; j_gene: TRBJ2-1; abundance: NA; v_gene: TRBV5-1
CDR3nt: TGTGCCAGCAGCCAAGCGGGACAGCCCCAGCATTTT; CDR3aa: CASSQAGQPQHF; d_gene: NA; j_gene: TRBJ1-5; abundance: many; v_gene: TRBV3-1
CDR3nt: TGTGCCAGCAGTGAAGCGGGAGGACCAGGTGGCAGCTATGGCTACACCTTC; CDR3aa: CASSEAGGPGGSYGYTF; d_gene: NA; j_gene: TRBJ1-2; abundance: few; v_gene: TRBV2
CDR3nt: TGCAGTGCTCCCCCCCCGCTGAATCAGCCCCAGCATTTT; CDR3aa: CSAPPPLNQPQHF; d_gene: NA; j_gene: TRBJ1-5; abundance: few; v_gene: TRBV20-1
CDR3nt: TGTGCCAGCAGCTTAGGCAGGGCACCTGGAAACACCATATATTTT; CDR3aa: CASSLGRAPGNTIYF; d_gene: NA; j_gene: TRBJ1-3; abundance: many; v_gene: TRBV7-2
CDR3nt: TGTGCCAGCAGCCAAGCCACAGGAACCTACGAGCAGTACTTC; CDR3aa: CASSQATGTYEQYF; d_gene: NA; j_gene: TRBJ2-7; abundance: few; v_gene: TRBV3-1
CDR3nt: TGTGCCAGCAGTCAGGGCTCCTACGAGCAGTACTTC; CDR3aa: CASSQGSYEQYF; d_gene: NA; j_gene: TRBJ2-7; abundance: NA; v_gene: TRBV11-2
CDR3nt: TGTGCCAGCAGCCCCAGGATCGGGGGCCAAGTCCCCGGGGAGCTGTTTTTT; CDR3aa: CASSPRIGGQVPGELFF; d_gene: NA; j_gene: TRBJ2-2; abundance: few; v_gene: TRBV7-9
CDR3nt: TGTGCCAGCAGTCCCAGCGCCCGGGGCAACGGTGGGAATCAGCCCCAGCATTTT; CDR3aa: CASSPSARGNGGNQPQHF; d_gene: NA; j_gene: TRBJ1-5; abundance: many; v_gene: TRBV28
CDR3nt: TGTGCCAGCTCACTTATAGGACAGGGTGGCACAGATACGCAGTATTTT; CDR3aa: CASSLIGQGGTDTQYF; d_gene: TRBD1; j_gene: TRBJ2-3; abundance: NA; v_gene: TRBV18
CDR3nt: TGTGCCAGCAGCTTCCGGGACAGGGGCCGCATTCCCCACGAGAAGTTCTTC; CDR3aa: CASSFRDRGRIPHEKFF; d_gene: TRBD1; j_gene: TRBJ2-1; abundance: many; v_gene: TRBV7-8
CDR3nt: TGCGCCAGCAGCTTGGGGGCAGCCTACGAGCAGTACTTC; CDR3aa: CASSLGAAYEQYF; d_gene: NA; j_gene: TRBJ2-7; abundance: NA; v_gene: TRBV5-1
CDR3nt: TGTGCCAGCAATGAACGACAGGAGTCTCCCTGGGGCTACACCTTC; CDR3aa: CASNERQESPWGYTF; d_gene: NA; j_gene: TRBJ1-2; abundance: few; v_gene: TRBV6-1
CDR3nt: TGTGCCAGCAGTTTAAGTGCGGGAGGGGTGAACACCGGGGAGCTGTTTTTT; CDR3aa: CASSLSAGGVNTGELFF; d_gene: TRBD2; j_gene: TRBJ2-2; abundance: many; v_gene: TRBV27
CDR3nt: TGTGCCAGTAGTATATCTCCGGGGGCCATTCAGTACTTC; CDR3aa: CASSISPGAIQYF; d_gene: NA; j_gene: TRBJ2-4; abundance: few; v_gene: TRBV19
CDR3nt: TGTGCCAGCAGTTTCGACAGTATAAACACTGAAGCTTTCTTT; CDR3aa: CASSFDSINTEAFF; d_gene: NA; j_gene: TRBJ1-1; abundance: NA; v_gene: TRBV12-3/TRBV12-4
CDR3nt: TGTGCCAGCAGCCAAGAGGGGTTTGACAATGAGCAGTTCTTC; CDR3aa: CASSQEGFDNEQFF; d_gene: NA; j_gene: TRBJ2-1; abundance: many; v_gene: TRBV3-1
CDR3nt: TGTGCCAGCAGCCCACGGGGACACACGAACACCGGGGAGCTGTTTTTT; CDR3aa: CASSPRGHTNTGELFF; d_gene: NA; j_gene: TRBJ2-2; abundance: NA; v_gene: TRBV11-1
CDR3nt: TGTGCCAGCAGCCAAGGATTAGCGGGAGCGCAATCCTACGAGCAGTACTTC; CDR3aa: CASSQGLAGAQSYEQYF; d_gene: TRBD2; j_gene: TRBJ2-7; abundance: many; v_gene: TRBV4-2
CDR3nt: TGTGCCAGCAGTGGCGAGCCGGGGCCAAGCTCCTACAATGAGCAGTTCTTC; CDR3aa: CASSGEPGPSSYNEQFF; d_gene: NA; j_gene: TRBJ2-1; abundance: many; v_gene: TRBV7-9
CDR3nt: TGTGCCAGCAGCTTACTTGGCAAGGGGGCCTACAATGAGCAGTTCTTC; CDR3aa: CASSLLGKGAYNEQFF; d_gene: NA; j_gene: TRBJ2-1; abundance: few; v_gene: TRBV11-2
CDR3nt: TGCAGTGCCCCCGCTAGCGGGAGGGCCGCCGGGGGGGCCAAAAACATTCAGTACTTC; CDR3aa: CSAPASGRAAGGAKNIQYF; d_gene: TRBD2; j_gene: TRBJ2-4; abundance: few; v_gene: TRBV20-1
CDR3nt: TGTGCCAGCGGAGGACAGGGGTCATCATACATTCAGTACTTC; CDR3aa: CASGGQGSSYIQYF; d_gene: TRBD1; j_gene: TRBJ2-4; abundance: many; v_gene: TRBV3-1
CDR3nt: TGTGCCAGCAGATCAGAACTAGAACCTTCGGAGACCCAGTACTTC; CDR3aa: CASRSELEPSETQYF; d_gene: NA; j_gene: TRBJ2-5; abundance: NA; v_gene: TRBV27
CDR3nt: TGTGCCAGCAGCCAAGACGGGACACACACCTACGAGCAGTACTTC; CDR3aa: CASSQDGTHTYEQYF; d_gene: NA; j_gene: TRBJ2-7; abundance: NA; v_gene: TRBV3-1
CDR3nt: TGCGCCAGCAGCTCCGGCGGGACCCCTTACTTTAATGAGCAGTTCTTC; CDR3aa: CASSSGGTPYFNEQFF; d_gene: NA; j_gene: TRBJ2-1; abundance: few; v_gene: TRBV5-1
CDR3nt: TGTGCCAGCAGCCGATCTAGCAGGGTCGAGCAGTTCTTC; CDR3aa: CASSRSSRVEQFF; d_gene: NA; j_gene: TRBJ2-1; abundance: few; v_gene: TRBV11-2
CDR3nt: TGCAGTGCTAGTGGGGGGGGCTCTCCCACCGGGGAGCTGTTTTTT; CDR3aa: CSASGGGSPTGELFF; d_gene: NA; j_gene: TRBJ2-2; abundance: few; v_gene: TRBV20-1
CDR3nt: TGCAGTGCTAGAGATCTTGGGAGAATCGGCGAGCAGTTCTTC; CDR3aa: CSARDLGRIGEQFF; d_gene: NA; j_gene: TRBJ2-1; abundance: NA; v_gene: TRBV20-1
CDR3nt: TGTGCCAGCCGGGGGACTAGCGGGGGCACAGATACGCAGTATTTT; CDR3aa: CASRGTSGGTDTQYF; d_gene: TRBD2; j_gene: TRBJ2-3; abundance: many; v_gene: TRBV2
CDR3nt: TGTGCCAGCAGCTTAACCCCTAGCGGGAGTTTTGAGACCCAGTACTTC; CDR3aa: CASSLTPSGSFETQYF; d_gene: TRBD2; j_gene: TRBJ2-5; abundance: NA; v_gene: TRBV7-3
CDR3nt: TGTGCCAGCAGTCCAATGCCATTCCCACTTTACGAGCAGTACTTC; CDR3aa: CASSPMPFPLYEQYF; d_gene: NA; j_gene: TRBJ2-7; abundance: NA; v_gene: TRBV27
CDR3nt: TGTGCCAGCAGCGACCGGGGACTAGAGGGTTCCTACGAGCAGTACTTC; CDR3aa: CASSDRGLEGSYEQYF; d_gene: TRBD2; j_gene: TRBJ2-7; abundance: few; v_gene: TRBV25-1
CDR3nt: TGTGCCAGCAGCCCAGACTCCTTAGCGGGAGGGGAGGGTGAGCAGTTCTTC; CDR3aa: CASSPDSLAGGEGEQFF; d_gene: TRBD2; j_gene: TRBJ2-1; abundance: NA; v_gene: TRBV13
CDR3nt: TGTGCCAGCAGAACGACCGGACAGGGCGTCACTGAAGCTTTCTTT; CDR3aa: CASRTTGQGVTEAFF; d_gene: TRBD1; j_gene: TRBJ1-1; abundance: NA; v_gene: TRBV28
CDR3nt: TGTGCCAGCAGCGAAGACAGGGATACAGATACGCAGTATTTT; CDR3aa: CASSEDRDTDTQYF; d_gene: TRBD1; j_gene: TRBJ2-3; abundance: many; v_gene: TRBV6-1
CDR3nt: TGCAGTGGAGGGGTTTGGACTGAAGCTTTCTTT; CDR3aa: CSGGVWTEAFF; d_gene: NA; j_gene: TRBJ1-1; abundance: few; v_gene: TRBV20-1
CDR3nt: TGTGCCAGCAGCCCGGGACGGGGCTATGGCTACACCTTC; CDR3aa: CASSPGRGYGYTF; d_gene: NA; j_gene: TRBJ1-2; abundance: NA; v_gene: TRBV6-5
CDR3nt: TGTGCCAGCAGCCAAGACCCTACAGGGGTTGGAACTGAAGCTTTCTTT; CDR3aa: CASSQDPTGVGTEAFF; d_gene: TRBD1; j_gene: TRBJ1-1; abundance: NA; v_gene: TRBV3-1
CDR3nt: TGTGCCAGCGCCTCGACGGTAGCTGGCGAGCAGTACTTC; CDR3aa: CASASTVAGEQYF; d_gene: NA; j_gene: TRBJ2-7; abundance: medium-sized; v_gene: TRBV27
CDR3nt: TGTGCCAGCAGCCAATTGAGGGACGAGCAGTACTTC; CDR3aa: CASSQLRDEQYF; d_gene: NA; j_gene: TRBJ2-7; abundance: few; v_gene: TRBV3-1
CDR3nt: TGTGCCAGCAGCTCGACTAGCGGGCAATACAATGAGCAGTTCTTC; CDR3aa: CASSSTSGQYNEQFF; d_gene: TRBD2; j_gene: TRBJ2-1; abundance: medium-sized; v_gene: TRBV7-2
CDR3nt: TGTGCCAGCAGCTCCGGGCAACAAGAGACCCAGTACTTC; CDR3aa: CASSSGQQETQYF; d_gene: NA; j_gene: TRBJ2-5; abundance: many; v_gene: TRBV9
CDR3nt: TGTGCCAGCAGCCTGGTAGTCTCGAACACTGAAGCTTTCTTT; CDR3aa: CASSLVVSNTEAFF; d_gene: NA; j_gene: TRBJ1-1; abundance: NA; v_gene: TRBV3-1
CDR3nt: TGCAGTGCTAGCGTGGACAGCCGCACAGATACGCAGTATTTT; CDR3aa: CSASVDSRTDTQYF; d_gene: NA; j_gene: TRBJ2-3; abundance: few; v_gene: TRBV20-1
CDR3nt: TGTGCCAGCAGTTACGCCGTCGGGGCAGATACGCAGTATTTT; CDR3aa: CASSYAVGADTQYF; d_gene: NA; j_gene: TRBJ2-3; abundance: NA; v_gene: TRBV6-6
CDR3nt: TGTGCCAGCAGCCCCGGGATGCCCGGGGAGACCCAGTACTTC; CDR3aa: CASSPGMPGETQYF; d_gene: NA; j_gene: TRBJ2-5; abundance: NA; v_gene: TRBV7-3
CDR3nt: TGTGCCAGCAGTAGTGGACAGGGCCACACAGATACGCAGTATTTT; CDR3aa: CASSSGQGHTDTQYF; d_gene: TRBD1; j_gene: TRBJ2-3; abundance: many; v_gene: TRBV6-5
CDR3nt: TGTGCCAGCAGTTTTAGTGGACAGATCGTTGGCGGCTACACCTTC; CDR3aa: CASSFSGQIVGGYTF; d_gene: NA; j_gene: TRBJ1-2; abundance: many; v_gene: TRBV6-5